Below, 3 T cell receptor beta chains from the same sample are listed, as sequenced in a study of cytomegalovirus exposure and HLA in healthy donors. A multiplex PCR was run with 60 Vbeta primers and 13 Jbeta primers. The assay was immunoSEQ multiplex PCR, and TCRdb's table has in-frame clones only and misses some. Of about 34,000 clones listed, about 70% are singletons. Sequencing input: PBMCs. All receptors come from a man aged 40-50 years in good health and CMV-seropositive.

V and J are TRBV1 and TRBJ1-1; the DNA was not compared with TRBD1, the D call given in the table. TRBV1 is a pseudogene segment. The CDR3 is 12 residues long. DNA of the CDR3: TGCACCAGCAGTGGGCCTGAGACTGAAGCTTTCTTT. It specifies CTSSGPETEAFF.

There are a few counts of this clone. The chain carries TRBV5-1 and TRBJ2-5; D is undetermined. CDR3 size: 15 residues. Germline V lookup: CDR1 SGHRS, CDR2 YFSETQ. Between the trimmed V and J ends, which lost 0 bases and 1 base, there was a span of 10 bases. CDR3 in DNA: TGCGCCAGCAGCTTGGCCGGAGCTTTCCAAGAGACCCAGTACTTC. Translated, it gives CASSLAGAFQETQYF.

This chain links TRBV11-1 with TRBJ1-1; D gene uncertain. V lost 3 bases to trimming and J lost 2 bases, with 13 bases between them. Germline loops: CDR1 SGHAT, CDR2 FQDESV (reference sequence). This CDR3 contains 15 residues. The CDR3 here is CASSFFPTANTEAFF. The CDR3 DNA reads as TGTGCCAGCAGCTTTTTCCCGACTGCCAACACTGAAGCTTTCTTT.